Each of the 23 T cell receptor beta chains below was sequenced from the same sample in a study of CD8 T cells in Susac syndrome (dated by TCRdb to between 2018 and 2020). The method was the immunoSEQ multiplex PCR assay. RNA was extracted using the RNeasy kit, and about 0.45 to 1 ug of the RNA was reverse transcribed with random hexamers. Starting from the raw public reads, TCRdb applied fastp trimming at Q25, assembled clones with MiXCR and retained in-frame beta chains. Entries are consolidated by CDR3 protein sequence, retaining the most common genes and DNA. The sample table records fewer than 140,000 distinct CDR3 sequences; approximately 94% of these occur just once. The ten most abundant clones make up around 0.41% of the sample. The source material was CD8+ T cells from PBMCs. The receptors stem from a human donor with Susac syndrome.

In nucleotides, the CDR3 is TGTGCCAGCAGCCGAGGGGACGGTGAAGCTTTCTTT. Protein: CASSRGDGEAFF. The genes are TRBV11-2 and TRBJ1-1; weak D call: TRBD1 (5 bases). This CDR3 has 12 amino acids. V lost 5 bases and J 7 bases, leaving 11 bases between the germline ends. Germline V gives CDR1 SGHAT, CDR2 FQNNGV. The entire variable domain, with the rest obtained from reference TRBV11-2 and TRBJ1-1, is as follows: EAGVAQSPRYKIIEKRQSVAFWCNPISGHATLYWYQQILGQGPKLLIQFQNNGVVDDSQLPKDRFSAERLKGVDSTLKIQPAKLEDSAVYLCASSRGDGEAFFGQGTRLTVV.

The CDR3 DNA follows: TGTGCCAGCAGCCCACGGGGACAGGAAGACACTGAAGCTTTCTTT. This encodes CASSPRGQEDTEAFF. The chain recombines TRBV5-4 with TRBJ1-1; 8 bases fit TRBD1. Per germline, CDR1 SGHNT and CDR2 YYREEE (reference sequence). This CDR3 region has 15 residues. With 4 bases clipped from V and 3 bases from J, the junction kept 8 bases outside the gene matches.

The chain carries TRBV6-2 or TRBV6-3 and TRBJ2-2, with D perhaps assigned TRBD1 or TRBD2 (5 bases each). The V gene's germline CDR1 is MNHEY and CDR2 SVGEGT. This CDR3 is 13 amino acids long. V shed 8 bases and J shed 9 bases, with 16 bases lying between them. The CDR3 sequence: CASRGPPGRELFF. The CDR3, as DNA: TGTGCCAGCCGGGGACCGCCCGGTCGGGAGCTGTTTTTT.

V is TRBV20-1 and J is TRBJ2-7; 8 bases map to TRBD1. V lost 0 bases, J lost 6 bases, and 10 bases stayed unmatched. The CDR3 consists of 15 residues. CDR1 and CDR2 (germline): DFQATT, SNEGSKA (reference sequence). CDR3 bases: TGCAGTGCTAGAGATAGGACAGGGCCATCTCTCGAGCAGTACTTC. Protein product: CSARDRTGPSLEQYF.

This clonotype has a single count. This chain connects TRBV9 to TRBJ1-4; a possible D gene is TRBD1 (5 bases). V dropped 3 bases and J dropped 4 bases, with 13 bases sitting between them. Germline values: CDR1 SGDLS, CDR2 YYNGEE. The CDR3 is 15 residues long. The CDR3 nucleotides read TGTGCCAGCAGCGCCTCCGGGGGATATAATGAAAAACTGTTTTTT. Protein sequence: CASSASGGYNEKLFF.

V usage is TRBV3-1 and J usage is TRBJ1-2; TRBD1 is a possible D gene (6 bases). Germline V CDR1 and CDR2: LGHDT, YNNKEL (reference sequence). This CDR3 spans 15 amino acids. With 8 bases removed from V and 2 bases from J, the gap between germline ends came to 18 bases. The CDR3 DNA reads TGTGCCAGCGAAGGCAGGGGCGAGGGGAACTATGGCTACACCTTC. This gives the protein CASEGRGEGNYGYTF.

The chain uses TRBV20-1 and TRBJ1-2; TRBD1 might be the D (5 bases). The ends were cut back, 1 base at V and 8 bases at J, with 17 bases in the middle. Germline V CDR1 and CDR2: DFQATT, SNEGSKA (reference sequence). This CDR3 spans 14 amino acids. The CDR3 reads CSARGSGEGNGYTF. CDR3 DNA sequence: TGCAGTGCTAGAGGCTCGGGGGAGGGGAACGGCTACACCTTC.

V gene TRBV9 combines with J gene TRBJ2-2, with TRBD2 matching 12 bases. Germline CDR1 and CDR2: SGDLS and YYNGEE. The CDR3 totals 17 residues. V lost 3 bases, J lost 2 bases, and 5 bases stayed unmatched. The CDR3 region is CASSETSGGINTGELFF. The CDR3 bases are TGTGCCAGCAGCGAAACTAGCGGGGGGATTAACACCGGGGAGCTGTTTTTT.

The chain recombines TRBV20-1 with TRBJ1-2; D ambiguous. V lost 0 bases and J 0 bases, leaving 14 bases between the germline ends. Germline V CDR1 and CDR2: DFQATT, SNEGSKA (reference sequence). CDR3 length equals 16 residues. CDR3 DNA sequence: TGCAGTGCTAGAGATACGAGAGGACTTACTAACTATGGCTACACCTTC. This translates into CSARDTRGLTNYGYTF.

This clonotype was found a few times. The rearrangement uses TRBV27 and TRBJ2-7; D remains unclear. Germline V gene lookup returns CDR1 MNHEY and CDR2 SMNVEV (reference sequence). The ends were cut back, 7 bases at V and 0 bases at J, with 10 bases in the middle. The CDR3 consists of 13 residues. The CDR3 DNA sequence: TGTGCCAGCACCCCGGCCGGCTCCTACGAGCAGTACTTC. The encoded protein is CASTPAGSYEQYF.

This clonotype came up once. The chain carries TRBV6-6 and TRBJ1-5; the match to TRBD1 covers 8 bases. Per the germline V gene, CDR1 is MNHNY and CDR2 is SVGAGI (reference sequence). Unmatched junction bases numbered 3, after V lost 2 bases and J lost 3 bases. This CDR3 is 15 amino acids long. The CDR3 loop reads CASSYDRGTNQPQHF. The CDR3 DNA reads TGTGCCAGCAGTTACGACAGGGGAACCAATCAGCCCCAGCATTTT.

The CDR3, as DNA: TGTGCCAGCAGCTCCATCCTCCCGGACGAAGAGACCCAGTACTTC. Protein sequence: CASSSILPDEETQYF. This rearrangement joins TRBV7-9 to TRBJ2-5; D is uncertain. Trimming took 4 bases from V and 3 from J, leaving 15 bases between them. Germline V gene lookup returns CDR1 SEHNR and CDR2 FQNEAQ (reference sequence). The CDR3 is 15 amino acids.

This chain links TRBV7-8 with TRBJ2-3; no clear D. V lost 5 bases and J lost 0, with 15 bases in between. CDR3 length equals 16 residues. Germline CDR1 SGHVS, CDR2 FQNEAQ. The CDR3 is CASSPRFQSSTDTQYF. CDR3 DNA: TGTGCCAGCAGCCCGAGGTTCCAGAGTAGCACAGATACGCAGTATTTT.

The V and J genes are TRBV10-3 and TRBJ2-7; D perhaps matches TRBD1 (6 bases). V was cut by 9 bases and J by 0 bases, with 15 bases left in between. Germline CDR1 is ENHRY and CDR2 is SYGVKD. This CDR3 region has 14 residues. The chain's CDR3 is CAIARQEPSYEQYF. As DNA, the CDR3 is TGTGCCATTGCCCGACAGGAGCCCTCCTACGAGCAGTACTTC.

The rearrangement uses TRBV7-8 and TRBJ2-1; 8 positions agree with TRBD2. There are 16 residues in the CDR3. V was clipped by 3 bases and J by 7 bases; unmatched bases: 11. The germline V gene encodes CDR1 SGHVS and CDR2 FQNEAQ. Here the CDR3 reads CASSFSGGGMRNEQFF. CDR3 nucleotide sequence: TGTGCCAGCAGCTTTTCGGGGGGGGGCATGAGGAATGAGCAGTTCTTC.

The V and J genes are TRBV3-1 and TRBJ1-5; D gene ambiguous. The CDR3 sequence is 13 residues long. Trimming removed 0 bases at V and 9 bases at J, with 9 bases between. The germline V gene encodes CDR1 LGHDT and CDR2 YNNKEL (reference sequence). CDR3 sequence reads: CASSQDPSGPQHF. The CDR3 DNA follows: TGTGCCAGCAGCCAAGACCCCAGCGGGCCCCAGCATTTT. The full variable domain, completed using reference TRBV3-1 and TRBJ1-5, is DTAVSQTPKYLVTQMGNDKSIKCEQNLGHDTMYWYKQDSKKFLKIMFSYNNKELIINETVPNRFSPKSPDKAHLNLHINSLELGDSAVYFCASSQDPSGPQHFGDGTRLSIL.

The CDR3 sequence is CASSLKQGIAYNEQFF. The CDR3 DNA reads TGCGCCAGCAGCTTGAAACAGGGGATAGCCTACAATGAGCAGTTCTTC. The chain carries TRBV5-1 and TRBJ2-1, with 7 nucleotides matching TRBD1. CDR1 is SGHRS and CDR2 is YFSETQ in the germline V gene. Trimming removed 1 base from V and 2 bases from J; junction bases left unmatched: 6. This CDR3 spans 16 amino acids.

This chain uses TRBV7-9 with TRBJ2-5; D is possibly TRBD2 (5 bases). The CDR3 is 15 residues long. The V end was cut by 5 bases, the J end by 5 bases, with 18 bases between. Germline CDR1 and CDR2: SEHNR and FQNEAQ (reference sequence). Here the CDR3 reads CASSPLGNSEETQYF. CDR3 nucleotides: TGTGCCAGCAGCCCATTGGGGAATAGCGAGGAGACCCAGTACTTC. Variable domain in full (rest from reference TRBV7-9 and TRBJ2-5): DTGVSQNPRHKITKRGQNVTFRCDPISEHNRLYWYRQTLGQGPEFLTYFQNEAQLEKSRLLSDRFSAERPKGSFSTLEIQRTEQGDSAMYLCASSPLGNSEETQYFGPGTRLLVL.

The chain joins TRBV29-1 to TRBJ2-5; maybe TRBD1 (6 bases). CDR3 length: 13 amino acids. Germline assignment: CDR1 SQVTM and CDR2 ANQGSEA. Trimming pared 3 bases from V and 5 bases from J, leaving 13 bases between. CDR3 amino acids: CSVDGGDRETQYF. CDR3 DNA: TGCAGCGTTGACGGCGGAGACAGGGAGACCCAGTACTTC.

In DNA, the CDR3 is TGTGCCAGCAGTTCCGGGACAGGGCCACAGTACTTC. Translation gives CASSSGTGPQYF. The rearrangement joins TRBV5-6 to TRBJ2-7, with TRBD1 matching 9 bases. Germline V gives CDR1 SGHDT, CDR2 YYEEEE. The CDR3 length is 12 residues. The junction had 7 bases not matched to a gene; V was cut back by 5 bases and J by 10 bases.

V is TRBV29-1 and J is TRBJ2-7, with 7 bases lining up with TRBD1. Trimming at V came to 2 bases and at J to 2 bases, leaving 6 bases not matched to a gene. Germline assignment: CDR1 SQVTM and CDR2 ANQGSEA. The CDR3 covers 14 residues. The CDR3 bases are TGCAGCGTTGAATCAGGGGGTCTTACCTACGAGCAGTACTTC. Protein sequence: CSVESGGLTYEQYF.

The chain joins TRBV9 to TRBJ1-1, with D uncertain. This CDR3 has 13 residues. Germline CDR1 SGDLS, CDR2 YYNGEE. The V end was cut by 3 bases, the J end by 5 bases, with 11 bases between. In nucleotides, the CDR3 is TGTGCCAGCAGCGCCCCGGCGCGAACTGAAGCTTTCTTT. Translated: CASSAPARTEAFF.

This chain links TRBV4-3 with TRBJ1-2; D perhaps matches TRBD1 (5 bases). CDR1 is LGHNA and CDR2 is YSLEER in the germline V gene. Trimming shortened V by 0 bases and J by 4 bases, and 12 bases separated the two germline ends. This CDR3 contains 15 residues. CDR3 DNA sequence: TGCGCCAGCAGCCAAGACCTTTCACAGGTCTATGGCTACACCTTC. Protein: CASSQDLSQVYGYTF.